Listed below are T cell receptor beta chains from one sample, sequenced in a study of CD8 T cells in ankylosing spondylitis. MiXCR, applied by TCRdb to the 5' RACE reads, yields one record per CDR3 protein. This sample yields 80,000 to 90,000 distinct CDR3 sequences, of which 25% to 35% are seen a single time; roughly three fifths belongs to the top ten. Source material: blood, either unsorted or a sorted T cell fraction (not recorded which). The receptors originated from a male donor with ankylosing spondylitis or in good health (not recorded which). CDR3s include the opening cysteine and the closing phenylalanine or tryptophan. D genes are given only for firm matches. Clone size appears in some rows only: once, few, many, or a class for an expanded clone.

D,size,V,J,DNA,CDR3
-,-,TRBV15,TRBJ1-4,TGTGCCACCAGCGGGGGTCTAAATGAAAAACTGTTTTTT,CATSGGLNEKLFF
-,few,TRBV5-6,TRBJ2-2,TGTGCCAGCAGCTTGGGGTCTAGGGCGAACACCGGGGAGCTGTTTTTT,CASSLGSRANTGELFF
TRBD1,few,TRBV5-1,TRBJ2-7,TGCGCCAGCAGCTCAGGGGGTTTTACGACCTACGAGCAGTACTTC,CASSSGGFTTYEQYF
-,-,TRBV7-3,TRBJ2-1,TGTGCCAGCAGCTTAACCGGGAGCGGTACTGAGCAGTTCTTC,CASSLTGSGTEQFF
-,-,TRBV12-3/TRBV12-4,TRBJ2-4,TGTGCCAGCGGGGTGGCCAAAAACATTCAGTACTTC,CASGVAKNIQYF
-,-,TRBV11-2,TRBJ2-6,TGTGCCAGCAGCCCATCAGCTGGGGCCAACGTCCTGACTTTC,CASSPSAGANVLTF
TRBD1,-,TRBV5-1,TRBJ2-2,TGCGCCAGCAGCACCCGACAGGGTCAGAACACCGGGGAGCTGTTTTTT,CASSTRQGQNTGELFF
-,few,TRBV7-9,TRBJ1-4,TGTGCCAGCAGCCTAATAACTGAAAAACTGTTTTTT,CASSLITEKLFF
-,few,TRBV5-1,TRBJ2-1,TGCGCCAGCAGCTTGGAACCCGCGGTCGATGAGCAGTTCTTC,CASSLEPAVDEQFF
TRBD2,few,TRBV20-1,TRBJ2-5,TGCAGTGCTAGCCGGGCAACGGGGACTAGATGGGAGACCCAGTACTTC,CSASRATGTRWETQYF
-,-,TRBV29-1,TRBJ1-1,TGCAGCGTCGCCTCGGGGGGGAACACTGAAGCTTTCTTT,CSVASGGNTEAFF
-,few,TRBV6-1,TRBJ2-7,TGTGCCAGCAGTGCCGTCCGCAGTACCTACGAGCAGTACTTC,CASSAVRSTYEQYF
-,-,TRBV20-1,TRBJ1-1,TGCAGTGCCAGACAGGAAGCAATCACTGAAGCTTTCTTT,CSARQEAITEAFF
-,-,TRBV9,TRBJ1-2,TGTGCCAGCAGCGGACGGACAACCTACTCTAACTATGGCTACACCTTC,CASSGRTTYSNYGYTF
TRBD1,few,TRBV20-1,TRBJ2-3,TGCGGGGCGAGGGCCCAGGGGGGCACAGATACGCAGTATTTT,CGARAQGGTDTQYF
-,few,TRBV4-1,TRBJ2-3,TGCGCCAGCAGCCAAGTTCCGTCAGATACGCAGTATTTT,CASSQVPSDTQYF
TRBD1,-,TRBV7-9,TRBJ1-4,TGTGCCAGCAGAACGGACAGGGTTGTAGAAAAACTGTTTTTT,CASRTDRVVEKLFF
-,-,TRBV12-3/TRBV12-4,TRBJ1-5,TGTGCCAGCAGCCTCAATCAGCCCCAGCATTTT,CASSLNQPQHF
TRBD2,many,TRBV29-1,TRBJ2-1,TGCAGCGTGCAACGGACTAGCGGGAGGAATGAGCAGTTCTTC,CSVQRTSGRNEQFF
TRBD2,few,TRBV7-3,TRBJ2-1,TGTGCCAGCAGCCTGCCTAGCGGGAGGGCCACTGAGCAGTTCTTC,CASSLPSGRATEQFF
-,many,TRBV12-3/TRBV12-4,TRBJ2-2,TGTGCCAGCAATTCAAACACCGGGGAGCTGTTTTTT,CASNSNTGELFF
-,-,TRBV9,TRBJ1-5,TGTGCCAGCAGCGGAGGCGCTGATAGCAATCAGCCCCAGCATTTT,CASSGGADSNQPQHF
-,many,TRBV5-6,TRBJ1-1,TGTGCCAGCAGCTTCGACAGGTCTTATAGCACTGAAGCTTTCTTT,CASSFDRSYSTEAFF
TRBD1,-,TRBV12-3/TRBV12-4,TRBJ1-5,TGTGCCAGCAGTTTGTTCTCCAGGACAGGCCGCCATCAGCCCCAGCATTTT,CASSLFSRTGRHQPQHF
TRBD2,many,TRBV5-1,TRBJ2-1,TGCGCCAGCAGCTTGGAGGCGGGGGGCCACAATGAGCAGTTCTTC,CASSLEAGGHNEQFF
-,-,TRBV11-2,TRBJ2-5,TGTGCCAGCAGCCAGGACATATCGAACCAAGAGACCCAGTACTTC,CASSQDISNQETQYF
-,-,TRBV28,TRBJ1-4,TGTGCCAGCAGTTTCTTAGACGTCATTGGGAATGAAAAACTGTTTTTT,CASSFLDVIGNEKLFF
TRBD1,-,TRBV20-1,TRBJ1-3,TGCAGTGTGGGGGACAGGGTTACGGGAGACACCATATATTTT,CSVGDRVTGDTIYF
-,-,TRBV24-1,TRBJ2-5,TGTGCCACCAGTGATTTAACAGGGAAGGGAGAGACCCAGTACTTC,CATSDLTGKGETQYF
TRBD1,few,TRBV10-3,TRBJ2-7,TGTGCCATCAGTGGGAGGGACAGGGACTACGAGCAGTACTTC,CAISGRDRDYEQYF
-,few,TRBV5-6,TRBJ2-7,TGTGCCAGCAGCTTGGCCCCGGTCTACGAGCAGTACTTC,CASSLAPVYEQYF
TRBD2,-,TRBV5-1,TRBJ2-7,TGCGCCAGCAGCTGGACTAGCGGGAGTCAGTACGAGCAGTACTTC,CASSWTSGSQYEQYF
-,-,TRBV7-9,TRBJ1-2,TGTGCCAGCAGCTCGGAGGGACTGAATGGCTACACCTTC,CASSSEGLNGYTF
TRBD2,many,TRBV20-1,TRBJ2-1,TGCAGTGCGACGGGGACTAGCGGGAGGATCTACAATGAGCAGTTCTTC,CSATGTSGRIYNEQFF
-,few,TRBV5-4,TRBJ2-5,TGTGCCAGCAGCGTGGGAGGACATGAACAAGAGACCCAGTACTTC,CASSVGGHEQETQYF
-,few,TRBV7-2,TRBJ2-1,TGTGCCAGCAGCCGGGGGCTTCTAGGCAATGAGCAGTTCTTC,CASSRGLLGNEQFF
TRBD2,few,TRBV20-1,TRBJ2-5,TGCAGTGCTAGTCGACTAGCGGGAACAGTGAGGACCCAGTACTTC,CSASRLAGTVRTQYF
TRBD2,few,TRBV5-1,TRBJ2-1,TGCGCCAGCAGCTTGGTGCGGGAGGGCGGCAATGAGCAGTTCTTC,CASSLVREGGNEQFF
-,few,TRBV10-2,TRBJ1-5,TGCGCCAGCAGCTCCACAGGGATGGATCAGCCCCAGCATTTT,CASSSTGMDQPQHF
-,-,TRBV5-1,TRBJ2-1,TGCGCCAGCAGCCCGATAACCTCCTACAATGAGCAGTTCTTC,CASSPITSYNEQFF